The clone carrying this TCR beta chain was detected many times. Preparing the TCRbeta library involved the use of unique molecular identifiers. TCRdb reanalysed the PCR reads using MiXCR and keeps one entry per CDR3 protein. In the table there are 600,000 to 800,000 distinct CDR3 sequences, about 12% of which are singletons. This sample is drawn from a study of T-cell reconstitution after alpha-beta-depleted transplantation in children. CDR1 is GTSNPN and CDR2 is SVGIG in the germline V gene (reference sequence). The CDR3 is 11 amino acids. The V end was cut by 0 bases, the J end by 10 bases, with 4 bases between.

The sequences come from PBMCs, collected before TCRalphabeta/CD19-depleted stem cell transplant. The chain links TRBV30 to TRBJ1-6; D call uncertain. The sequence was obtained from a girl aged 2-10 years with congenital amegakaryocytic thrombocytopenia, due to receive a stem cell transplant. In DNA form, the CDR3 reads TGTGCCTGGAGTGTAAACTCACCCCTCCACTTT. Its translation is CAWSVNSPLHF.